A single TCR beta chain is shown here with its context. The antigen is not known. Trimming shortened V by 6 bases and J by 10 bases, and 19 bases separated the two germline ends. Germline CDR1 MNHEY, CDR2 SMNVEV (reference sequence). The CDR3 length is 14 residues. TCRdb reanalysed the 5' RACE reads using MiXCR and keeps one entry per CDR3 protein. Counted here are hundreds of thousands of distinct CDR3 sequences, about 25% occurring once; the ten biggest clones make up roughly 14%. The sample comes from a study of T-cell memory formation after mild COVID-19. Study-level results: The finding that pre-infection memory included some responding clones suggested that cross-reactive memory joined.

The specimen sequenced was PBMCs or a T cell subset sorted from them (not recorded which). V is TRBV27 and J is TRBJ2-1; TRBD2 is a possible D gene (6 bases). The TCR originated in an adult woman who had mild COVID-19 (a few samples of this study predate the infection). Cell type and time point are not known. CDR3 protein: CASSRNLPRGEQFF. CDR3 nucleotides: TGTGCCAGCAGCCGAAATCTCCCGCGGGGAGAGCAGTTCTTC.